This T cell receptor (beta chain) was recorded in a study of long-term antiretroviral therapy in people with HIV. Study in general: Of all samples, the earliest predate the 2015 immediate-ART recommendation by about a decade.

The assay used was immunoSEQ (version v3.0), run at survey level. Here immunoSEQ multiplex PCR was the method, and the copy in TCRdb shows in-frame clones only, minus some. There are 6,500 or so clones in the sample; approximately 83% occur only once, and about 3% lies in the top ten. Samples held roughly 0.95-10 million cryopreserved PBMC before DNA extraction. This CDR3 is built from 15 residues. The V end lost 6 bases, the J end lost 2 bases, and 17 bases lay between the germline ends. Germline CDR1 MDHEN, CDR2 SYDVKM. The sample here was unsorted PBMCs, taken 3.7 years after starting antiretroviral therapy. The chain carries TRBV28 and TRBJ2-7; possible D gene TRBD2, 6 bases. The TCR originated in a woman in her fifties or sixties with HIV. CDR3 DNA sequence: TGTGCCAGCAGGTTAAACTCGCGGGGTACCTACGAGCAGTACTTC. It yields the protein CASRLNSRGTYEQYF.